These T cell receptor beta chains were read from a single sample in a study of CD8+CD57+ T cells in acquired aplastic anemia. TCRdb itself ran the reads through MiXCR, one entry per CDR3 protein. This sample has 400,000 to 450,000 distinct CDR3 sequences; 65% to 80% occur once, and the top ten carry approximately 4%. The sequenced sample was sorted CD4+, CD8+, or CD8+CD57+ T cells (not recorded which) from PBMCs. These receptors were taken from a human donor in good health, serving as a control. Each CDR3 is given with its conserved first and last residue. A D gene is named only where the DNA matches it firmly. Size values are once, few and many counts, or a class for expanded clones, and some rows have none.

>TRBJ1-1|many|TRBV11-3|NA
TGTGCCAGCAGCTTAGGGGGCCAGAACACTGAAGCTTTCTTT
CASSLGGQNTEAFF
>TRBJ2-5|NA|TRBV7-6|NA
TGTGCCAGCAGCTCCGGACAAGAGACCCAGTACTTC
CASSSGQETQYF
>TRBJ2-7|many|TRBV6-5|NA
TGTGCCAGTCGGACGGAATACGAGCAGTACTTC
CASRTEYEQYF
>TRBJ1-1|NA|TRBV6-5|NA
TGTGCCAGCAGGCCCGAGCAGGGTGCCCCGAACACTGAAGCTTTCTTT
CASRPEQGAPNTEAFF
>TRBJ2-1|NA|TRBV10-2|TRBD2
TGCGCCAGCAGGGGAGGGATCTACAATGAGCAGTTCTTC
CASRGGIYNEQFF
>TRBJ1-3|few|TRBV10-3|NA
TGTGCCATCAGTGCTACAGCCTCCTCTGGAAACACCATATATTTT
CAISATASSGNTIYF
>TRBJ1-5|NA|TRBV2|NA
TGTGCCAGCAAGAGGACAGAAAACAATCAGCCCCAGCATTTT
CASKRTENNQPQHF
>TRBJ2-5|NA|TRBV2|NA
TGTGCCAGCAGTGAAGAACAGGGAATGTGGAACTTC
CASSEEQGMWNF
>TRBJ2-7|NA|TRBV7-6|NA
TGTGCCAGCAGCGAGCCGGCCGGAGCAGGGCAAGAGACCTTC
CASSEPAGAGQETF
>TRBJ2-3|NA|TRBV7-8|NA
TGTGCCAGCAGCGTCACGGACCGGACAGAGATCAGGGATACGCAGTATTTT
CASSVTDRTEIRDTQYF
>TRBJ1-5|once|TRBV7-3|NA
TGTGCCAGCAGCTTAGAGGGAGCGGGGGGGCCGCCCGAGCATTTT
CASSLEGAGGPPEHF
>TRBJ1-3|NA|TRBV7-7|NA
TGTGCCAGCAGCCTTCCGAGCTCCCACGACATATATTTT
CASSLPSSHDIYF